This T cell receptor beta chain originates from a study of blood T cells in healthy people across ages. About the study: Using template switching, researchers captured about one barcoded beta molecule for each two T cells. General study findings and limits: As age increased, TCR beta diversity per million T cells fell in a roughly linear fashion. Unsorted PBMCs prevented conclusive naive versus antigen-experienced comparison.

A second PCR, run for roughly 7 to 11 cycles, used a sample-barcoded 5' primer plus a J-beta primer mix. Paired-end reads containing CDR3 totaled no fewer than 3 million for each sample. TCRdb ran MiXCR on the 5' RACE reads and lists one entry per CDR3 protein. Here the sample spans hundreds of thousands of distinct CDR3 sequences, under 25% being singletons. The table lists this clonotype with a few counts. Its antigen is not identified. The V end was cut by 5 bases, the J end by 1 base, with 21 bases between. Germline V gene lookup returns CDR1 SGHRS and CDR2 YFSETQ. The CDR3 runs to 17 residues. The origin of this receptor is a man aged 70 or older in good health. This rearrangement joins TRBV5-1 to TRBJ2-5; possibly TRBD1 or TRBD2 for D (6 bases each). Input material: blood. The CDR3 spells CASRAGHSRPIQETQYF. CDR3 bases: TGCGCCAGCAGGGCGGGACACTCAAGACCGATCCAAGAGACCCAGTACTTC.